The clone carrying this TCR beta chain has only one observation. Its antigen is currently unknown. Assay: immunoSEQ multiplex PCR; the TCRdb copy retains only in-frame clones and omits some. This table has over 25,000 clones, around nine tenths appearing once. This sample stems from a study of a mutant IDH1 vaccine in newly diagnosed glioma. As for the study in general: Investigators started vaccination 4-6 weeks after radiotherapy alone, or with temozolomide cycles. There were roughly 60% males and about 38% females among treated patients, whose mean age was approximately 40 years. Most patients had radiochemotherapy with temozolomide before enrollment; others had one alone. Study-wide results and limits: Seemingly, pseudoprogression had no relation to changes in the top peripheral T cell clonotypes.

Time point: week 23, last vaccination. It was 300 ug of mutant IDH1 20-mer peptide that made up each vaccine dose, given with topical imiquimod. Germline lookup yields CDR1 LGHNA and CDR2 YNFKEQ. This CDR3 contains 19 residues. V lost 0 bases and J lost 1, with 18 bases in between. The sample consisted of PBMCs, taken from a glioma patient whose treatment included an IDH1 peptide vaccine. The clonotype was recovered from a man between 40 and 49 years old with glioma. J is TRBJ2-2 and V is TRBV4-2; possible D gene TRBD2, 5 bases. CDR3 DNA sequence: TGTGCCAGCAGCCAAGATACTAAGGGCGGGTACTGGAACACCGGGGAGCTGTTTTTT. This translates into CASSQDTKGGYWNTGELFF.